This T cell receptor beta chain appears in the sequencing data of a study of T-cell reconstitution after alpha-beta-depleted transplantation in children. A TCRbeta library incorporating unique molecular identifiers was prepared. TCRdb ran MiXCR on the PCR reads and lists one entry per CDR3 protein. The sample holds roughly 590,000 distinct CDR3 sequences, 16% seen once. The CDR3 has 15 residues. Germline assignment: CDR1 DFQATT and CDR2 SNEGSKA (reference sequence). After removal of 6 bases from V and 3 bases from J, the junction contained 11 bases not matched to a gene. Sequenced material: PBMCs from the stem cell graft donor, taken from the stem cell graft. The chain carries TRBV20-1 and TRBJ2-3; 8 bases agree with TRBD1. The TCR comes from a human donor who donated a stem cell graft to a child with acute myeloid leukemia. CDR3 nucleotide sequence: TGCAGTGCGGACAGGGAGGAGAGTTCAACAGATACGCAGTATTTT. Encoded protein: CSADREESSTDTQYF.